This TCR beta chain was captured in a study of blood T cell repertoires in COVID-19. Assay: immunoSEQ multiplex PCR; the TCRdb copy retains only in-frame clones and omits some. The data show tens of thousands of clones, around 84% seen once. The germline gives CDR1 MGHDK, CDR2 SYGVNS. This CDR3 has 15 amino acids. V lost 3 bases and J 4 bases, leaving 15 bases between the germline ends. The chain links TRBV25-1 to TRBJ2-5; no clear D. This receptor was taken from a man aged 70 or older with acute or convalescent COVID-19. What was sequenced was peripheral blood. The DNA for the CDR3 is TGTGCCAGCAGTGACGCCCGATTCAGTTTAGAGACCCAGTACTTC. This encodes CASSDARFSLETQYF.